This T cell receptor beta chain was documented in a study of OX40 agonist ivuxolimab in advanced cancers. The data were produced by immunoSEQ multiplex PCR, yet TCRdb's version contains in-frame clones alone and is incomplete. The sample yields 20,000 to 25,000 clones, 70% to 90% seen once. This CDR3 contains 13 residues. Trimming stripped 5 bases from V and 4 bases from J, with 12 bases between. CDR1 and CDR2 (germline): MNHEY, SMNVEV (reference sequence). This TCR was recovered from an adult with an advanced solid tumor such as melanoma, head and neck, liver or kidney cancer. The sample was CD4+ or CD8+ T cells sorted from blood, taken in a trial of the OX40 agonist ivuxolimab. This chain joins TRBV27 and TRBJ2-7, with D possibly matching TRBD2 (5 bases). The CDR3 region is CASSPDSRYEQYF. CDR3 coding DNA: TGTGCCAGCAGTCCGGACTCGCGGTACGAGCAGTACTTC.